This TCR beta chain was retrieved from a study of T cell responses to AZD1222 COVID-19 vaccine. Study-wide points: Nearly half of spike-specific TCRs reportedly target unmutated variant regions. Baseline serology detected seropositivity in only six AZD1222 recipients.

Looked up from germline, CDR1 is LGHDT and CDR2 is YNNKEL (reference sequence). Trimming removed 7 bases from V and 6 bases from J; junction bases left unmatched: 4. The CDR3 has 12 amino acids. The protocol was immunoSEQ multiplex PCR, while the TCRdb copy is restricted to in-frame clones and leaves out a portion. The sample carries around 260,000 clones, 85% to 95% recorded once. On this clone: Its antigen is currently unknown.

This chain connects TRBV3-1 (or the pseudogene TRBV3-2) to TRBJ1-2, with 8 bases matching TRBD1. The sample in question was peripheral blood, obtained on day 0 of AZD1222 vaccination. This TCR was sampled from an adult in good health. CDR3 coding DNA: TGTGCCAGCAAAGACAGGGGTGATGGCTACACCTTC. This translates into CASKDRGDGYTF.